The 20 T cell receptor beta chains presented below share a single source sample, sequenced in a study of shared clonotypes between healthy human individuals. Here immunoSEQ multiplex PCR was the method, and the copy in TCRdb shows in-frame clones only, minus some. Of hundreds of thousands of clones listed, around three quarters are singletons. Sequencing input: PBMCs. These receptors all stem from a middle-aged woman in good health. Some clones in this sample may be carry-over from other donors' samples.

Many counts were recorded for this clone. This chain connects TRBV10-3 to TRBJ2-1; D is unclear. Germline assignment: CDR1 ENHRY and CDR2 SYGVKD. This CDR3 spans 14 amino acids. Deletions cut 6 bases from V and 5 bases from J, with 14 bases between. CDR3 DNA: TGTGCCATCAGGAACTCGGGTGGACACAATGAGCAGTTCTTC. As protein: CAIRNSGGHNEQFF.

The V gene is TRBV7-9, the J gene TRBJ2-1, with 10 bases fitting TRBD2. The CDR3 has 17 residues. V was pared by 0 bases and J by 8 bases, with 10 bases of the junction left unmatched. CDR1 is SEHNR and CDR2 is FQNEAQ in the germline V gene (reference sequence). The CDR3 here is CASSLATASGSPYEQFF. The CDR3 DNA sequence: TGTGCCAGCAGCTTAGCGACGGCTAGCGGGAGTCCATATGAGCAGTTCTTC.

Concerning this clone: Possible read error: a much larger clone is one base away. This specimen includes other DNA sequences encoding the same CDR3. V usage is TRBV7-9 and J usage is TRBJ1-1, with D possibly being TRBD1 (5 bases). CDR1 and CDR2 (germline): SEHNR, FQNEAQ (reference sequence). V lost 5 bases and J lost 1, with 8 bases in between. CDR3 length equals 13 residues. CDR3 region: CASSPGQNTEAFF. CDR3 nucleotide sequence: TGTGCCAGCAGCCCAGGACAGAACACTGAAGCTTTCTTT.

The gene calls are TRBV30 and TRBJ2-7, with 7 nucleotides matching TRBD2. Germline V gene lookup returns CDR1 GTSNPN and CDR2 SVGIG (reference sequence). Trimming at V came to 0 bases and at J to 3 bases, leaving 11 bases not matched to a gene. CDR3 length equals 16 residues. The CDR3 loop reads CAWSVSGREIIYEQYF. The CDR3, as DNA: TGTGCCTGGAGTGTTTCAGGGCGGGAGATAATCTACGAGCAGTACTTC.

A remark on this clone: A much larger clone is a single base away; this may be a read error. The chain recombines TRBV29-1 with TRBJ2-2, with 7 bases identical to TRBD1. The length of the CDR3 is 14 residues. V lost 3 bases and J lost 4; bases outside the gene matches: 5. CDR1 SQVTM and CDR2 ANQGSEA come from the germline V gene. DNA of the CDR3: TGCAGCGTTGAGTTGGACAGGTTCACCGGGGAGCTGTTTTTT. It yields the protein CSVELDRFTGELFF.

The gene calls are TRBV29-1 and TRBJ2-2; possibly TRBD2 for D (5 bases). This CDR3 spans 12 amino acids. CDR1 and CDR2 from the germline V gene are SQVTM and ANQGSEA. V was pared by 2 bases and J by 6 bases, with 7 bases between. The CDR3 here is CSVEPRAGELFF. CDR3 DNA: TGCAGCGTTGAACCGAGGGCCGGGGAGCTGTTTTTT.

This sequence joins TRBV6-1 and TRBJ2-7; 12 bases line up with TRBD2. The germline gives CDR1 MNHNS, CDR2 SASEGT. Trimming removed 5 bases from V and 8 bases from J; junction bases left unmatched: 10. CDR3 size: 15 residues. CDR3 coding DNA: TGTGCCAGCAGTCCCCTTTCTGGACTAGCGGGAAAGCAGTACTTC. It yields the protein CASSPLSGLAGKQYF.

The gene calls are TRBV7-8 and TRBJ1-4, with a weak D call TRBD1 (5 bases). The V gene's germline CDR1 is SGHVS and CDR2 FQNEAQ. This CDR3 contains 14 residues. V was shortened by 5 bases and J by 4 bases, with 11 bases between the two germline ends. The CDR3 coding sequence is TGTGCCAGCAGCCAGGGACCGATTAATGAAAAACTGTTTTTT. Protein product: CASSQGPINEKLFF.

The chain carries TRBV6-1 and TRBJ2-6; D might be TRBD1 (5 bases). CDR1 is MNHNS, CDR2 SASEGT, per germline. The V and J ends lost 0 bases and 2 bases respectively, with 8 bases between them. The CDR3 contains 16 residues. The CDR3, as DNA: TGTGCCAGCAGTGAAGCGATGGGGCCTGGGGCCAACGTCCTGACTTTC. Its translation: CASSEAMGPGANVLTF.

The table lists this clone with many counts. This chain links TRBV5-1 with TRBJ2-7, with 10 bases matching TRBD1. The CDR3 loop spans 15 amino acids. CDR1 is SGHRS and CDR2 is YFSETQ in the germline V gene. Germline trimming cut 5 bases from V and 0 bases from J; bases unmatched to any gene: 5. In nucleotides, the CDR3 is TGCGCCAGCAGGACCGGGACAGGGGACTCCTACGAGCAGTACTTC. Encoded protein: CASRTGTGDSYEQYF.

V usage is TRBV28 and J usage is TRBJ2-7; D is possibly TRBD1 (6 bases). Germline V CDR1 and CDR2: MDHEN, SYDVKM. V was trimmed by 7 bases and J by 6 bases, leaving 13 bases between them. The CDR3 spans 12 residues. CDR3 sequence reads: CASTTPGVEQYF. CDR3 nucleotides: TGTGCCAGCACCACCCCAGGGGTCGAGCAGTACTTC.

This sequence joins TRBV27 and TRBJ2-7; 9 positions agree with TRBD1. This CDR3 has 14 amino acids. Germline-derived CDR1 and CDR2 are MNHEY and SMNVEV (reference sequence). Losses at the gene ends were 5 bases for V and 6 bases for J; bases not matched to a gene: 8. DNA of the CDR3: TGTGCCAGCAGTCAGACAGGGGGTTCCCTCGAGCAGTACTTC. This gives the protein CASSQTGGSLEQYF.

The V and J genes are TRBV7-2 and TRBJ2-4, with TRBD2 as a possible D gene (6 bases). The CDR3 loop spans 15 amino acids. The V gene lost 6 bases and the J gene lost 3 bases, with 15 bases spanning the gap. CDR1 and CDR2 from the germline V gene are SGHTA and FQGNSA. The CDR3 DNA is TGTGCCAGCAGTGGCGGAGGGTTAGGCAAAAACATTCAGTACTTC. Amino acid sequence: CASSGGGLGKNIQYF.

The J gene is TRBJ2-3, the V gene TRBV5-1, with TRBD1 identical over 7 bases. The CDR3 spans 15 residues. V shed 4 bases and J 2 bases; nucleotides not matched to a gene: 7. Germline V gives CDR1 SGHRS, CDR2 YFSETQ. This CDR3 is CASSLGTVDTDTQYF. As DNA, the CDR3 is TGCGCCAGCAGCCTAGGGACAGTTGACACAGATACGCAGTATTTT.

This chain joins TRBV2 and TRBJ2-7; no clear D gene. V gave up 11 bases and J gave up 2 bases, with 13 bases separating them. The CDR3 covers 12 residues. Germline V gene lookup returns CDR1 SNHLY and CDR2 FYNNEI. The CDR3 loop reads CASDRAAYEQYF. CDR3 nucleotides: TGTGCCTCAGATCGGGCGGCCTACGAGCAGTACTTC.

This clone was recorded once. The chain employs TRBV5-4 and TRBJ2-7; possible D gene TRBD1, 6 bases. The CDR3 sequence is 17 residues long. V lost 2 bases to trimming and J lost 3 bases, with 21 bases between them. CDR1 and CDR2 (germline): SGHNT, YYREEE (reference sequence). CDR3 DNA sequence: TGTGCCAGCAGCTTTTTCTTCCCCAAGGACAGCAGCTACGAGCAGTACTTC. Amino acid sequence: CASSFFFPKDSSYEQYF.

The rearrangement uses TRBV18 and TRBJ2-7, with TRBD2 matching 7 bases. V shed 1 base and J 2 bases; nucleotides not matched to a gene: 5. The CDR3 has 15 amino acids. In germline, CDR1 is KGHSH, CDR2 LQKENI. The CDR3 loop reads CASSPQIAGAYEQYF. In DNA, the CDR3 is TGTGCCAGCTCACCACAAATAGCGGGTGCCTACGAGCAGTACTTC.

The rearrangement joins TRBV6-5 to TRBJ1-1, with TRBD1 as a possible D gene (5 bases). The germline gives CDR1 MNHEY, CDR2 SVGAGI. V was cut by 5 bases and J by 9 bases, with 22 bases left in between. The CDR3 loop spans 15 amino acids. The CDR3 is CASSPSQTASYKAFF. DNA for the CDR3: TGTGCCAGCAGTCCCTCCCAGACAGCGTCTTATAAAGCTTTCTTT.

This clone was detected many times. The CDR3 region has the DNA TGTGCCAGCAGCTTAAGGGAGCTGACAGGGGGCTTCCCCAATCAGCCCCAGCATTTT. It is translated as CASSLRELTGGFPNQPQHF. V and J are TRBV7-8 and TRBJ1-5; TRBD1 matches 10 bases. Germline assignment: CDR1 SGHVS and CDR2 FQNEAQ. With 2 bases clipped from V and 3 bases from J, the junction kept 13 bases outside the gene matches. There are 19 residues in the CDR3.

V and J are TRBV7-9 and TRBJ2-1; perhaps TRBD2 as D (6 bases). The CDR3 covers 13 residues. The V gene lost 4 bases and the J gene lost 11 bases, with 15 bases spanning the gap. The germline CDR1 and CDR2 sequences are SEHNR and FQNEAQ (reference sequence). The CDR3: CASSSDYRMQQFF. The DNA of the CDR3 is TGTGCCAGCAGCTCGGACTACCGGATGCAGCAGTTCTTC.